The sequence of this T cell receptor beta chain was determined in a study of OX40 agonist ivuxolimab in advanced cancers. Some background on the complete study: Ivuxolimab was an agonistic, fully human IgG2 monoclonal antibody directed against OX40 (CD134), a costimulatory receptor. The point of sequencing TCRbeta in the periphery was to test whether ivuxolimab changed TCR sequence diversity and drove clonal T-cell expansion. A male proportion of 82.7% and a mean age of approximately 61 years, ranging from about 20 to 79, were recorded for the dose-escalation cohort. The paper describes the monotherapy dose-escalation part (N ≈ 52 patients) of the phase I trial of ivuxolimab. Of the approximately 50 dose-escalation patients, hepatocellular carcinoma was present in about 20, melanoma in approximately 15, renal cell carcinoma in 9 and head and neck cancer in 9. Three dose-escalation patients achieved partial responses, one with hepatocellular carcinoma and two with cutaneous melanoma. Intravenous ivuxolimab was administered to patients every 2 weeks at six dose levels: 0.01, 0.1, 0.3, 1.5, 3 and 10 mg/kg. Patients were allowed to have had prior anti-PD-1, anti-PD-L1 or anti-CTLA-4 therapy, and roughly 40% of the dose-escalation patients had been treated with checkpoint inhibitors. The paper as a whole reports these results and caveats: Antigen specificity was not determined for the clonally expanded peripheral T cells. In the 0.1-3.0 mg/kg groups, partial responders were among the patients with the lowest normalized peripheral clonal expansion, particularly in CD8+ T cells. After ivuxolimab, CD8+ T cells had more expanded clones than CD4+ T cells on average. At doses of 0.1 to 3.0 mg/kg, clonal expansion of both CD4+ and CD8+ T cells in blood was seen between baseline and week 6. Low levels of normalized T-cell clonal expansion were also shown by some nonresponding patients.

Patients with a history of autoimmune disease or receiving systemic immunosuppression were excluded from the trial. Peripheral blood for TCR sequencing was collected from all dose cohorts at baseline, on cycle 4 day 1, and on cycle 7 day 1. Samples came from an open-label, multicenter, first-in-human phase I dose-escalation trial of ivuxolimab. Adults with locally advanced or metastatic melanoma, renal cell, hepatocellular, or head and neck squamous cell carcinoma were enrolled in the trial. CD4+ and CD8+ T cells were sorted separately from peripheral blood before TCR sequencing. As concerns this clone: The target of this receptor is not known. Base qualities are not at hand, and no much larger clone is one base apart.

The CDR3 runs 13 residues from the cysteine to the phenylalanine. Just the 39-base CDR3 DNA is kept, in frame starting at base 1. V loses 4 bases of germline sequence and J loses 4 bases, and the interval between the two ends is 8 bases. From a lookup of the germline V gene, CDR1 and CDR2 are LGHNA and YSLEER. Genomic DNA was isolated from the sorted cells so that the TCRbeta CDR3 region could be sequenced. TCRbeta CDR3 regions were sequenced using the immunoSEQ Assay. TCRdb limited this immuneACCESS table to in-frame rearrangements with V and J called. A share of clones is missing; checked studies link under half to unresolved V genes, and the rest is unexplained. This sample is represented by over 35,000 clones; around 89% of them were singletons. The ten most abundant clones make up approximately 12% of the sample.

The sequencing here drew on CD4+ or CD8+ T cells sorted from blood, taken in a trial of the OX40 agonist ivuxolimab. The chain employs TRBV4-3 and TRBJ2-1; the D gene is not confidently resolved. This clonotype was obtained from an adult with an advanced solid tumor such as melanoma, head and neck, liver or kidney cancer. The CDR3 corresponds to CASSPTFYNEQFF. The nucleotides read TGCGCCAGCAGCCCGACTTTTTACAATGAGCAGTTCTTC.